This T cell receptor (beta chain) stems from a study of cytomegalovirus exposure and HLA in healthy donors. This donor's record omits CMV serostatus. Remarks on this clone: Antigen: not known.

Study-wide results and limits: Usually a TCR sequence was rare, but some public TCRs were found in many donors.

The PCR made use of 60 Vbeta and 13 Jbeta primers. Study processing details: Later, an analysis found 80 million or so unique TCR beta chains, and 9.5 million to 12 million of these were shared. The assay was immunoSEQ multiplex PCR, and TCRdb's table has in-frame clones only and misses some. The V and J calls and the clone size are those of that table, but D and trimming were determined from the DNA. The sample records 100,000 to 150,000 clones, around 70% being singletons. The J segment lost 12 bases and the V segment lost 1 base, leaving 12 bases of the junction unmatched. Per the germline V gene, CDR1 is SGHTA and CDR2 is FQGNSA. CDR3 length: 15 amino acids.

The source is a human donor in good health. This chain connects TRBV7-2 to TRBJ2-1; 7 positions agree with TRBD1. Sequencing was performed on PBMCs. DNA for the CDR3: TGTGCCAGCAGCTTAGTACGAGGGGGCGCGTTTGGGCAGTTCTTC. It yields the protein CASSLVRGGAFGQFF.